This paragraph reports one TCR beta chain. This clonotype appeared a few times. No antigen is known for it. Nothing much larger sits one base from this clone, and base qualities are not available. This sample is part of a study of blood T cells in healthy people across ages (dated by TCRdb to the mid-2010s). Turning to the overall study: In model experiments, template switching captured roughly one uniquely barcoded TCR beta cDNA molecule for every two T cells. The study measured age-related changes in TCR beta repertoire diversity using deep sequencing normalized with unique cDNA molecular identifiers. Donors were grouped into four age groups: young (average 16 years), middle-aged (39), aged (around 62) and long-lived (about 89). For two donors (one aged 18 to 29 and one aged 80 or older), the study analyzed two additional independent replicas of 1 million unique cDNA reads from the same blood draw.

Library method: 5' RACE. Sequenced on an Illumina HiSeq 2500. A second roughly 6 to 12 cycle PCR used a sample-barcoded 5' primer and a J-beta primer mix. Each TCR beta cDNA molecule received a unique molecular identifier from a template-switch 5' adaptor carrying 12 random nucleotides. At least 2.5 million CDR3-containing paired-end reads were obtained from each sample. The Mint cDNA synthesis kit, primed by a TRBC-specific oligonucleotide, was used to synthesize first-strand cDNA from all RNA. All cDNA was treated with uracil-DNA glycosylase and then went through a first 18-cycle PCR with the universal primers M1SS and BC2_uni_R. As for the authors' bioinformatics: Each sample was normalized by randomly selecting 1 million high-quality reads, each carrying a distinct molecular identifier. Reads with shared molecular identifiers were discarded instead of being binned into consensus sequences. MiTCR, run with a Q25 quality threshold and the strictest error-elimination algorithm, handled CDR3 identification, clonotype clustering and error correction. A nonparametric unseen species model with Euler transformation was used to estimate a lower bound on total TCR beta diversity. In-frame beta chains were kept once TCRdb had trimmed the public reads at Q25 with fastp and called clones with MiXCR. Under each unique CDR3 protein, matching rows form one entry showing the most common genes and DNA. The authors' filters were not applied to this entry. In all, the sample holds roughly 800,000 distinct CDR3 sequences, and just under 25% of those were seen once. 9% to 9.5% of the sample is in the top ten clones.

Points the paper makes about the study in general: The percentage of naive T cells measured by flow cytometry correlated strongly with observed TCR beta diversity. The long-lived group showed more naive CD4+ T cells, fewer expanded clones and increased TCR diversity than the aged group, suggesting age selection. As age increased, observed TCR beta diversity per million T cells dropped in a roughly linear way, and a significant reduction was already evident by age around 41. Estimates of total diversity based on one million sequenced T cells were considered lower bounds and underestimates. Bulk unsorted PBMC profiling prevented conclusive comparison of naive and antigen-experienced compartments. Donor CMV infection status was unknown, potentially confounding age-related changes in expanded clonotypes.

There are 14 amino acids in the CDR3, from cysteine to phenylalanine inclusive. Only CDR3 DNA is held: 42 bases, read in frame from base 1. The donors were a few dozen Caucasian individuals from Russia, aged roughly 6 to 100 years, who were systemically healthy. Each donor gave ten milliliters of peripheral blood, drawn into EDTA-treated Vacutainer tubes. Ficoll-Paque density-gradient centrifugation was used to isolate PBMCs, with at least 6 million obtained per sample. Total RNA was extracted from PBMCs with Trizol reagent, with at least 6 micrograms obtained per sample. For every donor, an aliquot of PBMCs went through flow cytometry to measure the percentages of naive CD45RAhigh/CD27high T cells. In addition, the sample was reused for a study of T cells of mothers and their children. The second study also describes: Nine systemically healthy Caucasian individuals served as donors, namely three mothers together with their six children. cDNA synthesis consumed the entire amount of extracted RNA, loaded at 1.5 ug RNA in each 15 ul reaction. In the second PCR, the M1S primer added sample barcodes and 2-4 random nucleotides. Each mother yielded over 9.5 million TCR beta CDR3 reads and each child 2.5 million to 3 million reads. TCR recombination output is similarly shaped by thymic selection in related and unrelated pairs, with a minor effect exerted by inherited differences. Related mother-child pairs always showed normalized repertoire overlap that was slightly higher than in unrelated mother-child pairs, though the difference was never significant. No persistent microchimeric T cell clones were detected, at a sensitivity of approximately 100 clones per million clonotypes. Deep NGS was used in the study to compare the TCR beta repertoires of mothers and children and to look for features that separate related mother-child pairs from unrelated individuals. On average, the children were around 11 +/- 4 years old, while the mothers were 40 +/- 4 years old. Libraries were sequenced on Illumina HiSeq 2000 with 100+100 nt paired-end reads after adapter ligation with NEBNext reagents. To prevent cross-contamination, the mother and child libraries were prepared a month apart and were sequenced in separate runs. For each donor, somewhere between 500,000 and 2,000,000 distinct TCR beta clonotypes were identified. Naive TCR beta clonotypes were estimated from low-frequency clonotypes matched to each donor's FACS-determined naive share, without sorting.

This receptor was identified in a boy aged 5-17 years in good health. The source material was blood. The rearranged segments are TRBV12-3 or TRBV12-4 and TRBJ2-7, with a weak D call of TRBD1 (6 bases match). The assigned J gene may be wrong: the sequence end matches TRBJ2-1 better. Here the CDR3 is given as CASTQGRGSSEQFF. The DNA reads TGTGCCAGCACCCAAGGCAGGGGAAGTTCGGAGCAGTTCTTC.